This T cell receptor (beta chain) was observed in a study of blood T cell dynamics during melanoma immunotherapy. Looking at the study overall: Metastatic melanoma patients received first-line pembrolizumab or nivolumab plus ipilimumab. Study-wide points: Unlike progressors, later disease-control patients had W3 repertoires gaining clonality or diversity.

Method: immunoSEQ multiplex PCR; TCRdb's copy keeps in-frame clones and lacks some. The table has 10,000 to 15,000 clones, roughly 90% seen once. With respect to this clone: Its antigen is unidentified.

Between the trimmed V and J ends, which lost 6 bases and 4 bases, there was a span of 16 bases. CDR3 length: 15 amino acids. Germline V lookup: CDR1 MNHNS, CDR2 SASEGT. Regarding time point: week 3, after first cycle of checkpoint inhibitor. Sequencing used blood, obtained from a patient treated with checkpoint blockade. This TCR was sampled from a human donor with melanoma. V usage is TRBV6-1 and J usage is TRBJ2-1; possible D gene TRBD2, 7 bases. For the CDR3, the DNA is TGTGCCAGCAGCTATGAGGGGGGGAGTTACAATGAGCAGTTCTTC. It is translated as CASSYEGGSYNEQFF.